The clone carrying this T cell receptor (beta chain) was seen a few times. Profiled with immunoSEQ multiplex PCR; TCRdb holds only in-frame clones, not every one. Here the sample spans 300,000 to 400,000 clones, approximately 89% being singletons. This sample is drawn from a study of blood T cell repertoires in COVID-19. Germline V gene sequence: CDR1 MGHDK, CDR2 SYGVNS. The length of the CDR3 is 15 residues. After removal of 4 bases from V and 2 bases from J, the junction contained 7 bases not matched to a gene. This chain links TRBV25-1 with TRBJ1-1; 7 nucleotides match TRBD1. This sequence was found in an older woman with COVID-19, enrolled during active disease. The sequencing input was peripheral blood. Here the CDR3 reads CASSVGTVLNTEAFF. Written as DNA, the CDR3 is TGTGCCAGCAGTGTCGGGACAGTTTTAAACACTGAAGCTTTCTTT.